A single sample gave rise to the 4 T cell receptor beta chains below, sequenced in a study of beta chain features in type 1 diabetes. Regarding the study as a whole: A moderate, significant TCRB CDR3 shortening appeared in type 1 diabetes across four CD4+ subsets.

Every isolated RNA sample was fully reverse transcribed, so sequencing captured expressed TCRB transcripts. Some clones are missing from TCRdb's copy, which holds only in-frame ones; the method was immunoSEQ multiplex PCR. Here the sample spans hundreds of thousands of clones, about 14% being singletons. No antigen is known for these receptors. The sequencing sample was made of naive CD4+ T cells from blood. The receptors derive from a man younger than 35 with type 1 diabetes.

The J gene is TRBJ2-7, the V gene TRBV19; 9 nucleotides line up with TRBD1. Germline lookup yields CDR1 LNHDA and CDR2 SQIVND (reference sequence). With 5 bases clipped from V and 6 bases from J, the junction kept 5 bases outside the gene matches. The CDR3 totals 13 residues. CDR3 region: CASSADRGSEQYF. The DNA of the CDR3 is TGTGCCAGTAGTGCGGACAGGGGCAGCGAGCAGTACTTC.

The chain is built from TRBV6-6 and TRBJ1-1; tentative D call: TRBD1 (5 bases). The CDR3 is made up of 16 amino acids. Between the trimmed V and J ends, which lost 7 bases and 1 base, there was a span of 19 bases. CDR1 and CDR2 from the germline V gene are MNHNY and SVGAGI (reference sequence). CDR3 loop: CASTKRVIQGNTEAFF. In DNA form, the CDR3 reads TGTGCCAGCACCAAACGGGTGATTCAGGGGAACACTGAAGCTTTCTTT.

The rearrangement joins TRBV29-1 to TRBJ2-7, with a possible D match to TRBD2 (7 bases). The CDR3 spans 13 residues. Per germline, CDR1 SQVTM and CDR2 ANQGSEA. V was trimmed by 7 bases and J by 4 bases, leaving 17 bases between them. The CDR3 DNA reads TGCAGCGGAGCCAGGGGAGGGACGTACGAGCAGTACTTC. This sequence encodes CSGARGGTYEQYF.

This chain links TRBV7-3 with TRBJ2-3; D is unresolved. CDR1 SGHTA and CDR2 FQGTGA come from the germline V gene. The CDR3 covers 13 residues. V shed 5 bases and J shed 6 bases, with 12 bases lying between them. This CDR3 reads CASSAPMADTQYF. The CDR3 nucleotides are TGTGCCAGCAGCGCCCCAATGGCGGATACGCAGTATTTT.